The present TCR beta chain was sequenced within a study of shared clonotypes between healthy human individuals. Study details: The study used three CD4 naive, three CD4 memory, two CD8 naive and one CD8 memory plate per donor. Study conclusions and caveats: The sharing of approximately 5.1% of naive CD4 clonotypes was seen across several donors.

The assay was immunoSEQ multiplex PCR, and TCRdb's table has in-frame clones only and misses some. The sample includes approximately 2.1 million clones, approximately 95% seen only once; the top ten take about 0.39%. Per the germline V gene, CDR1 is KGHSH and CDR2 is LQKENI. The V end was cut by 5 bases, the J end by 0 bases, with 7 bases between. The CDR3 has 13 residues. Only Caucasian adults living in Nashville, Tennessee made up the donor group. Regarding this clone: Its matching antigen is unknown. Different DNA sequences within this sample yield the same CDR3.

This sequence was found in a man aged 18 to 29 in good health. Some clones in this sample may be carry-over from other donors' samples. The J gene is TRBJ1-1, the V gene TRBV18; D call uncertain. The sample consisted of naive CD4+ T cells from PBMCs. The subset is: CD45RA+ positively selected. The CDR3 spells CASSSGVNTEAFF. The DNA for the CDR3 is TGTGCCAGCTCATCAGGTGTGAACACTGAAGCTTTCTTT.